This T cell receptor (beta chain) was recorded in a study of early T cells in non-severe SARS-CoV-2 infection. Study context: Chains stayed unpaired after sequencing of bulk RNA from unsorted whole blood. Study-level points and caveats: Matching with VDJdb favored anti-spike CD8 responses (missing private and CD4 specificities).

In its sample, this clonotype was seen many times. Its antigen is as yet unknown. In the library, individual cDNA molecules carried attached unique molecular identifiers. TCRdb used MiXCR to reprocess the 5' RACE reads, holding one entry per CDR3 protein. Among fewer than 85,000 distinct CDR3 sequences, around 12% were seen once, and the ten largest hold 0.95% to 1.5%. Germline loops: CDR1 GTSNPN, CDR2 SVGIG (reference sequence). There are 14 residues in the CDR3. The J segment lost 3 bases and the V segment lost 4 bases, leaving 6 bases of the junction unmatched. The chain uses TRBV30 and TRBJ1-5, with 7 bases fitting TRBD1. This TCR came from an adult who was a healthcare worker with PCR-confirmed SARS-CoV-2 infection or an uninfected control (not recorded which). The source material was whole blood. The CDR3 here is CAWTYRGNNQPQHF. The CDR3 coding sequence is TGTGCCTGGACTTACAGGGGAAACAATCAGCCCCAGCATTTT.